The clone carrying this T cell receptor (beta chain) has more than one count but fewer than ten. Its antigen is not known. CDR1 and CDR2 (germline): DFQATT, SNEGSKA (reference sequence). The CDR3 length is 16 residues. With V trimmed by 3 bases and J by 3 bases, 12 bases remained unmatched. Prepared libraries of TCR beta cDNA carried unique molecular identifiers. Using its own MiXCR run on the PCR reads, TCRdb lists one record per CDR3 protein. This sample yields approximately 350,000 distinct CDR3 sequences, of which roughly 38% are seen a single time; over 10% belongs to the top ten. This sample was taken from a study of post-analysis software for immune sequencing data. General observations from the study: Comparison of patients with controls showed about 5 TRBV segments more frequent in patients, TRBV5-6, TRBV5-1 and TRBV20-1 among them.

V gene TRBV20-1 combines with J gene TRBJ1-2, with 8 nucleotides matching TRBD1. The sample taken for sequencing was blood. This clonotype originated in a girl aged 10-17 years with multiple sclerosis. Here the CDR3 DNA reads TGCAGTGCTAGCGATCCTCAGACAGGGGAACACTATGGCTACACCTTC. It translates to CSASDPQTGEHYGYTF.